The clone carrying this T cell receptor (beta chain) was counted a few times. TCRdb re-derived calls from the 5' RACE reads in MiXCR, one entry per CDR3 protein. The sample carries fewer than 250,000 distinct CDR3 sequences, under 30% recorded once. The CDR3 totals 14 residues. The ends were cut back, 2 bases at V and 3 bases at J, with 10 bases in the middle. The sample belongs to a study of T-cell memory formation after mild COVID-19. This receptor was obtained from an adult woman who had mild COVID-19 (a few samples of this study predate the infection). Cell type and time point are not known. This rearrangement joins TRBV12-3 or TRBV12-4 to TRBJ1-1; D unclear. Sequencing was done on a sample of PBMCs or a T cell subset sorted from them (not recorded which). DNA for the CDR3: TGTGCCAGCAGTTTACAGGAAGTTCACACTGAAGCTTTCTTT. Its protein product is CASSLQEVHTEAFF.